This T cell receptor (beta chain) is drawn from a study of human T cells and chemical hapten exposure. Individual cDNA molecules (in the library) carried attached unique molecular identifiers. TCRdb reprocessed the RACE reads with MiXCR, giving one entry per CDR3 protein. The data hold fewer than 70,000 distinct CDR3 sequences, with approximately 9.9% observed a single time. Germline CDR1 and CDR2: SNHLY and FYNNEI. The CDR3 spans 13 residues. V dropped 6 bases and J dropped 4; count of bases not matched to a gene: 1. Time point of the sample: pre-sensitization, week 0. Described treatment: therapeutic diphenylcyclopropenone sensitization with weekly scalp DPC.

This specimen was whole blood, taken in connection with sensitization to the hapten diphenylcyclopropenone (DPC). The chain recombines TRBV2 with TRBJ2-5; 11 bases align to TRBD1. The receptor comes from a woman between 45 and 65 years old with alopecia areata. Some clones in this sample may be carry-over from other donors' samples. CDR3 nucleotides: TGTGCCAGCAGGGACAGGGGGCTAGAGACCCAGTACTTC. Protein: CASRDRGLETQYF.